This T cell receptor (beta chain) was recovered during a study of CD8 T cells in Susac syndrome. Study results and caveats: TCR sequencing and HLA analysis covered a relatively small number of individuals.

Random hexamers served to reverse transcribe roughly 0.5 to 1 ug RNA. It was immunoSEQ multiplex PCR that amplified TCR beta CDR3 across 54 Vbeta and 13 Jbeta. TCRdb reprocessed the immunoSEQ multiplex PCR reads with MiXCR, giving one entry per CDR3 protein. The table lists approximately 80,000 distinct CDR3 sequences, roughly 94% of them singletons. As to this clonotype: Its specificity is unknown.

Germline V gene data show CDR1 as SGHVS and CDR2 as FQNEAQ. Trimming took off 2 bases at V and 1 base at J, with 9 bases between the two ends. The CDR3 consists of 14 residues. Sequenced: CD8+ T cells from PBMCs. This sequence originates from a human donor with Susac syndrome. This chain uses TRBV7-8 with TRBJ2-7, with unresolved D. The CDR3 here is CASSLSRRSYEQYF. The CDR3 coding sequence is TGTGCCAGCAGCTTATCTCGGCGATCCTACGAGCAGTACTTC.